Presented here are 22 T cell receptor beta chains from one specimen sequenced in a study of beta chain features in type 1 diabetes. Points from the study as a whole: All four CD4+ subsets of Type 1 diabetes patients contained TCRB CDR3s that were moderately but significantly shorter.

The investigators reverse transcribed all of the isolated RNA, so they sequenced expressed TCRB transcripts. Libraries were prepared by immunoSEQ multiplex PCR; TCRdb keeps only in-frame clonotypes and omits some of them. The sample holds around 600,000 clones, roughly 12% seen once. These receptors lack a known antigen. Sample: naive CD4+ T cells from blood. The source is a man younger than 40 with type 1 diabetes.

The CDR3 sequence is CARTNQPQHF. The DNA of the CDR3 is TGTGCCCGTACCAATCAGCCCCAGCATTTT. The chain recombines TRBV6-5 with TRBJ1-5, with D uncertain. CDR3 length: 10 amino acids. Germline assignment: CDR1 MNHEY and CDR2 SVGAGI. The V end lost 11 bases, the J end lost 3 bases, and 5 bases lay between the germline ends.

The chain carries TRBV28 and TRBJ1-2, with 7 bases fitting TRBD1. The CDR3 sequence is 13 residues long. The germline V gene encodes CDR1 MDHEN and CDR2 SYDVKM. V lost 6 bases, J lost 4 bases, and 5 bases stayed unmatched. The CDR3 DNA reads TGTGCCAGCAGAGAGGGGGCGAGCTATGGCTACACCTTC. It codes for CASREGASYGYTF.

The chain's CDR3 is CASSSGTSPKALHF. CDR3 coding DNA: TGTGCCAGCAGTTCCGGGACAAGTCCTAAGGCCCTCCACTTT. V gene TRBV28 combines with J gene TRBJ1-6, with D possibly TRBD1 on 6 matching bases. Germline loops: CDR1 MDHEN, CDR2 SYDVKM. V gave up 4 bases and J gave up 14 bases, with 18 bases separating them. The CDR3 contains 14 residues.

The J gene is TRBJ1-6, the V gene TRBV2; 7 bases are shared with TRBD1. The germline CDR1 and CDR2 sequences are SNHLY and FYNNEI. The CDR3 covers 14 residues. V shed 8 bases, J shed 4 bases, and the junction held 5 bases outside the gene matches. CDR3: CASLRQGYNSPLHF. For the CDR3, the DNA is TGTGCCAGCTTACGACAGGGATATAATTCACCCCTCCACTTT.

The table lists this clone with a few counts. The chain joins TRBV28 to TRBJ1-2; D call uncertain. Trimming removed 5 bases from V and 8 bases from J, with 18 bases in between. This CDR3 spans 14 amino acids. Germline V lookup: CDR1 MDHEN, CDR2 SYDVKM. As DNA, the CDR3 is TGTGCCAGCAGTACTATGGACGGTCCTGAAGGCTACACCTTC. Its translation is CASSTMDGPEGYTF.

The V gene is TRBV2, the J gene TRBJ2-5; possibly TRBD2 for D (6 bases). The CDR3 consists of 15 residues. V was trimmed by 8 bases and J by 1 base, leaving 17 bases between them. Germline lookup yields CDR1 SNHLY and CDR2 FYNNEI. The CDR3 sequence is CASAGTRSVQETQYF. CDR3 nucleotides: TGTGCCAGCGCGGGGACGAGGTCCGTCCAAGAGACCCAGTACTTC.

This clone was seen more than once but under ten times. The gene calls are TRBV30 and TRBJ2-4; no clear D. Germline values: CDR1 GTSNPN, CDR2 SVGIG (reference sequence). V gave up 1 base and J gave up 1 base, with 11 bases separating them. The CDR3 runs 15 residues. The CDR3 here is CAWSGTPVAKNIQYF. CDR3 DNA sequence: TGTGCCTGGAGTGGCACTCCTGTGGCCAAAAACATTCAGTACTTC. Variable domain in full (rest from reference TRBV30 and TRBJ2-4): SQTIHQWPATLVQPVGSPLSLECTVEGTSNPNLYWYRQAAGRGLQLLFYSVGIGQISSEVPQNLSASRPQDRQFILSSKKLLLSDSGFYLCAWSGTPVAKNIQYFGAGTRLSVL.

This clone showed up just a few times. This chain links TRBV5-4 with TRBJ1-6; D might be TRBD1 (6 bases). Deletions cut 2 bases from V and 8 bases from J, with 11 bases between. CDR1 is SGHNT and CDR2 is YYREEE in the germline V gene (reference sequence). This CDR3 contains 14 residues. CDR3 region: CASSLQGGDSPLHF. As DNA, the CDR3 is TGTGCCAGCAGCTTACAGGGAGGGGATTCACCCCTCCACTTT.

The chain recombines TRBV27 with TRBJ1-1, with TRBD1 identical over 9 bases. The CDR3 is 15 amino acids. CDR1 and CDR2 from the germline V gene are MNHEY and SMNVEV (reference sequence). V gave up 5 bases and J gave up 1 base; unmatched junction bases: 5. CDR3 sequence: CASSIRTGANTEAFF. The CDR3 bases are TGTGCCAGCAGTATACGGACAGGGGCGAACACTGAAGCTTTCTTT.

The table lists this clone with a few counts. V and J are TRBV7-2 and TRBJ1-5; no clear D gene. Per the germline V gene, CDR1 is SGHTA and CDR2 is FQGNSA. The V gene lost 3 bases and the J gene lost 4 bases, with 7 bases spanning the gap. The CDR3 has 13 amino acids. The CDR3 region is CASSFSGNQPQHF. The CDR3 region has the DNA TGTGCCAGCAGCTTTAGCGGAAATCAGCCCCAGCATTTT.

This sequence joins TRBV10-3 and TRBJ2-3, with TRBD2 identical over 14 bases. J lost 5 bases, V lost 6 bases, and 10 bases had no gene match. Germline lookup yields CDR1 ENHRY and CDR2 SYGVKD. This CDR3 has 17 amino acids. The CDR3 spells CAIRGTSGGIAGDTQYF. DNA for the CDR3: TGTGCCATCAGGGGGACTAGCGGGGGAATTGCGGGAGATACGCAGTATTTT.

In the case of this clone: Other nucleotide sequences from this sample produce the same CDR3. The rearrangement links TRBV6-6 to TRBJ2-7; D gene unclear. The CDR3 consists of 11 residues. Germline V gives CDR1 MNHNY, CDR2 SVGAGI (reference sequence). The V gene lost 4 bases and the J gene lost 4 bases, with 5 bases spanning the gap. CDR3 in amino acids: CASSLTYEQYF. DNA of the CDR3: TGTGCCAGCAGTTTAACTTACGAGCAGTACTTC.

This clone appeared a few times. The identical CDR3 is also encoded by other nucleotide sequences in the sample. This sequence joins TRBV18 and TRBJ2-7, with TRBD1 identical over 7 bases. CDR1 KGHSH and CDR2 LQKENI come from the germline V gene. The CDR3 consists of 14 residues. Germline trimming cut 3 bases from V and 0 bases from J; bases unmatched to any gene: 2. CDR3 loop: CASSPGTDSYEQYF. CDR3 nucleotide sequence: TGTGCCAGCTCACCTGGGACAGACTCCTACGAGCAGTACTTC.

V gene TRBV7-2 combines with J gene TRBJ2-5; D may be TRBD1 (6 bases). The CDR3 has 16 amino acids. V lost 0 bases to trimming and J lost 4 bases, with 15 bases between them. Per the germline V gene, CDR1 is SGHTA and CDR2 is FQGNSA. CDR3 nucleotide sequence: TGTGCCAGCAGCTTAGCGGCCACAGGGTGGGGAGAGACCCAGTACTTC. This sequence encodes CASSLAATGWGETQYF.

This clone was counted once. The chain combines TRBV4-2 with TRBJ2-3; D is possibly TRBD2 (7 bases). The length of the CDR3 is 16 residues. The germline V gene has CDR1 LGHNA and CDR2 YNFKEQ. The V end was cut by 1 base, the J end by 5 bases, with 16 bases between. CDR3 sequence reads: CASSQVGGGREDTQYF. The DNA of the CDR3 is TGTGCCAGCAGCCAAGTCGGAGGGGGGAGGGAAGATACGCAGTATTTT.

There are a few counts of this clone. This sequence joins TRBV4-3 and TRBJ1-2, with D unclear. CDR3 length: 15 amino acids. The ends were cut back, 4 bases at V and 1 base at J, with 13 bases in the middle. CDR1 is LGHNA and CDR2 is YSLEER in the germline V gene. CDR3 sequence: CASSRFLELNYGYTF. CDR3 sequence (DNA): TGCGCCAGCAGCCGCTTCCTTGAACTTAACTATGGCTACACCTTC.

The rearrangement uses TRBV10-3 and TRBJ2-7, with D uncertain. V was pared by 10 bases and J by 5 bases, with 15 bases between. This CDR3 has 12 residues. The germline gives CDR1 ENHRY, CDR2 SYGVKD. CDR3 nucleotides: TGTGCCACCGAGTCCTTGACCAACGAGCAGTACTTC. It encodes CATESLTNEQYF.

The V gene is TRBV5-6, the J gene TRBJ2-1; TRBD1 is a possible D gene (5 bases). This CDR3 has 15 amino acids. V lost 4 bases and J lost 6, with 17 bases in between. Germline V CDR1 and CDR2: SGHDT, YYEEEE. The CDR3 spells CASSPAQGPTNEQFF. The CDR3 region has the DNA TGTGCCAGCAGCCCCGCCCAGGGTCCAACCAATGAGCAGTTCTTC.

The chain recombines TRBV7-9 with TRBJ2-4; TRBD2 matches 7 bases. This CDR3 region has 14 residues. Germline trimming cut 5 bases from V and 5 bases from J; bases unmatched to any gene: 6. CDR1 is SEHNR, CDR2 FQNEAQ, per germline (reference sequence). The CDR3 nucleotides are TGTGCCAGCAGCAACCCGGGACTACAAAACATTCAGTACTTC. It encodes CASSNPGLQNIQYF. Supplemented by reference TRBV7-9 and TRBJ2-4, the full variable domain reads DTGVSQNPRHKITKRGQNVTFRCDPISEHNRLYWYRQTLGQGPEFLTYFQNEAQLEKSRLLSDRFSAERPKGSFSTLEIQRTEQGDSAMYLCASSNPGLQNIQYFGAGTRLSVL.

Comment on this clone: Other DNA sequences in this sample translate to the same CDR3. The V call is TRBV30, the J call TRBJ1-2, with D perhaps TRBD1 (6 bases). V gave up 5 bases and J gave up 2 bases, with 12 bases separating them. The CDR3 has 13 residues. Germline loops: CDR1 GTSNPN, CDR2 SVGIG (reference sequence). The CDR3 spells CAWGTQGNYGYTF. The DNA for the CDR3 is TGTGCCTGGGGGACACAGGGAAACTATGGCTACACCTTC.

The chain uses TRBV28 and TRBJ2-7; the match to TRBD1 covers 9 bases. Germline V lookup: CDR1 MDHEN, CDR2 SYDVKM. The CDR3 extends over 13 amino acids. After removal of 7 bases from V and 10 bases from J, the junction contained 11 bases not matched to a gene. CDR3 amino acids: CASNGQGRGYQYF. CDR3 sequence (DNA): TGTGCCAGCAACGGACAGGGGAGGGGATATCAGTACTTC.

V is TRBV27 and J is TRBJ1-1; D is ambiguous. The germline gives CDR1 MNHEY, CDR2 SMNVEV (reference sequence). Trimming stripped 6 bases from V and 10 bases from J, with 18 bases between. The CDR3 consists of 13 residues. CDR3 residues: CASSFVPLHRAFF. For the CDR3, the DNA is TGTGCCAGCAGCTTCGTGCCTCTTCACAGAGCTTTCTTT.